This TCR beta chain was retrieved from a study of regulatory T cells in long-lasting Graves disease. This clonotype has at least ten counts. Building the TCR beta libraries relied on iRepertoire HTBI primers, and CDR3 regions underwent Arm-PCR. MiXCR, run by TCRdb on the multiplex PCR reads, gives a single entry per CDR3 protein. The sample has more than 450,000 distinct CDR3 sequences, around 16% seen once. Indicated time point: newly diagnosed GD, antithyroid drugs for less than 3 months. PBMC RNA was the source of the TCR library. The sample also formed part of further work on T cells in Graves' hyperthyroidism and ophthalmopathy. This second study says: Criteria for exclusion of patients were uncontrolled infection, other autoimmune disease, pregnancy or lactation. A first-round RT-PCR of the TCR CDR3 used the HTBI primer set.

This TCR came from a man aged 40-55 years with Graves disease. The sequencing used peripheral blood mononuclear cells (PBMCs), collected at new diagnosis, from a patient treated with antithyroid drugs.

The DNA of the CDR3 is TGTGCCAGCAGTCCTCAAACGTACCAAGAGACCCAGTACTTC. As protein: CASSPQTYQETQYF. The V call is TRBV2, the J call TRBJ2-5; no clear D gene. From germline, CDR1 is SNHLY and CDR2 FYNNEI. The CDR3 has 14 residues. V lost 5 bases and J 0 bases, leaving 10 bases between the germline ends.